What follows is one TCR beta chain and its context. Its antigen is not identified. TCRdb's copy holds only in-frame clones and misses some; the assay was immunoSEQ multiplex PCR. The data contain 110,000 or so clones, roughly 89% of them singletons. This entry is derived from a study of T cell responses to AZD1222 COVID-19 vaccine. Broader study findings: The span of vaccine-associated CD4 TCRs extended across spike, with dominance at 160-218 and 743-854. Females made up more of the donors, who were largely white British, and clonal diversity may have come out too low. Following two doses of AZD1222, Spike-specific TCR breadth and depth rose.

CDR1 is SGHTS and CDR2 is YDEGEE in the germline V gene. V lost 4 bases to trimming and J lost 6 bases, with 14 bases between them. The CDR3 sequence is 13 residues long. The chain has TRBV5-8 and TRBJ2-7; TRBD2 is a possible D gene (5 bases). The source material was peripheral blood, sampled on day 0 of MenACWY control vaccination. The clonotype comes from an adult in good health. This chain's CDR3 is CASSQRRAGEQYF. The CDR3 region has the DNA TGTGCCAGCAGCCAAAGGCGGGCCGGCGAGCAGTACTTC.